This T cell receptor beta chain comes out of a study of T cell responses to AZD1222 COVID-19 vaccine. Study conclusions and caveats: Females made up more of the donors, who were largely white British, and clonal diversity may have come out too low. CD4 TCRs associated with vaccination spanned spike, dominating at 160-218 and 743-854. Spike-specific TCRs gained breadth and depth after people received two AZD1222 doses. Scientists sampled the repertoires only once the peak T cell response had passed.

Clones were read by immunoSEQ multiplex PCR, and TCRdb kept only the in-frame ones, dropping some. The table lists 150,000 to 250,000 clones, roughly 92% of them singletons. Regarding this clone: The antigen remains unidentified.

This receptor was taken from an adult who received the AZD1222 COVID-19 vaccine. The input for sequencing was peripheral blood, taken 28 days after the second AZD1222 dose.

As DNA, the CDR3 is TGCGCCAGCAGCCCCGGACTAGCGGGTAACAATGAGCAGTTCTTC. Translating it yields CASSPGLAGNNEQFF. J is TRBJ2-1 and V is TRBV5-1; 11 bases align to TRBD2. The CDR3 runs to 15 residues. Germline V lookup: CDR1 SGHRS, CDR2 YFSETQ. Trimming at V came to 4 bases and at J to 5 bases, leaving 5 bases not matched to a gene. Using reference TRBV5-1 and TRBJ2-1 for the parts outside the CDR3, the full variable domain is KAGVTQTPRYLIKTRGQQVTLSCSPISGHRSVSWYQQTPGQGLQFLFEYFSETQRNKGNFPGRFSGRQFSNSRSEMNVSTLELGDSALYLCASSPGLAGNNEQFFGPGTRLTVL.